Below are 25 T cell receptor beta chains sequenced from a single sample in a study of cytomegalovirus exposure and HLA in healthy donors. PCR employed 60 Vbeta and 13 Jbeta primers. The repertoire was sequenced with immunoSEQ multiplex PCR; TCRdb's copy has only in-frame clones and lacks some. The data contain about 150,000 clones, under 85% of them seen just once; the ten biggest clones take up about 4.9%. Sample: PBMCs. The receptors stem from a young woman in good health and CMV-seropositive.

This sequence joins TRBV19 and TRBJ1-5; 7 nucleotides line up with TRBD1. CDR1 and CDR2 (germline): LNHDA, SQIVND (reference sequence). After removal of 5 bases from V and 0 bases from J, the junction contained 4 bases not matched to a gene. This CDR3 has 15 residues. The CDR3 DNA sequence: TGTGCCAGTAGTGGGGACAGCTATAGCAATCAGCCCCAGCATTTT. This translates into CASSGDSYSNQPQHF.

CDR3 amino acids: CASSGFGDSGNTIYF. CDR3 in DNA: TGTGCCAGCAGCGGGTTCGGAGACTCTGGAAACACCATATATTTT. The rearrangement uses TRBV11-3 and TRBJ1-3; D gene uncertain. The CDR3 is 15 amino acids. Trimming removed 5 bases from V and 0 bases from J, with 11 bases in between. CDR1 is SGHNT, CDR2 YENEEA, per germline.

V and J are TRBV19 and TRBJ1-5; D may be TRBD1 (6 bases). The CDR3 consists of 15 residues. Germline V lookup: CDR1 LNHDA, CDR2 SQIVND (reference sequence). Deletions cut 5 bases from V and 6 bases from J, with 17 bases between. CDR3 protein: CASSPSVGGGQPQHF. The CDR3 coding sequence is TGTGCCAGTAGTCCTTCGGTAGGGGGTGGTCAGCCCCAGCATTTT.

The chain carries TRBV19 and TRBJ2-5, with 7 bases fitting TRBD2. Unmatched junction bases numbered 8, after V lost 5 bases and J lost 2 bases. Germline assignment: CDR1 LNHDA and CDR2 SQIVND (reference sequence). This CDR3 region has 15 residues. The CDR3 is CASSSASGIQETQYF. For the CDR3, the DNA is TGTGCCAGTAGTTCCGCTAGCGGCATACAAGAGACCCAGTACTTC.

This chain connects TRBV18 to TRBJ1-2; D may be TRBD1 (6 bases). The CDR3 loop spans 14 amino acids. V was shortened by 6 bases and J by 0 bases, with 11 bases between the two germline ends. Germline V gives CDR1 KGHSH, CDR2 LQKENI. The CDR3, as DNA: TGTGCCAGCTCCGTCGGGACACCTAACTATGGCTACACCTTC. This sequence encodes CASSVGTPNYGYTF.

As regards this clone: At the DNA level, this CDR3 is encoded by other sequences in the same sample as well. The chain has TRBV5-4 and TRBJ2-5, with 14 positions matching TRBD2. CDR3 length: 16 amino acids. V shed 2 bases, J shed 2 bases, and the junction held 2 bases outside the gene matches. Germline V gene data show CDR1 as SGHNT and CDR2 as YYREEE (reference sequence). CDR3 nucleotides: TGTGCCAGCAGCTTAGGACTAGCGGGGGGACAAGAGACCCAGTACTTC. This gives the protein CASSLGLAGGQETQYF.

This chain uses TRBV5-1 with TRBJ1-5, with D maybe TRBD1 (6 bases). The CDR3 consists of 14 residues. From germline, CDR1 is SGHRS and CDR2 YFSETQ. V was pared by 5 bases and J by 5 bases, with 14 bases between. The CDR3 DNA reads TGCGCCAGCAGTCCCAAGGGGGGGTATCAGCCCCAGCATTTT. Amino acid sequence: CASSPKGGYQPQHF. Full variable domain (missing parts from reference TRBV5-1 and TRBJ1-5): KAGVTQTPRYLIKTRGQQVTLSCSPISGHRSVSWYQQTPGQGLQFLFEYFSETQRNKGNFPGRFSGRQFSNSRSEMNVSTLELGDSALYLCASSPKGGYQPQHFGDGTRLSIL.

This chain joins TRBV19 and TRBJ2-5, with 7 positions matching TRBD1. The CDR3 loop spans 14 amino acids. V trimming: 6 bases; J trimming: 5 bases; junction bases outside the gene matches: 9. Per the germline V gene, CDR1 is LNHDA and CDR2 is SQIVND (reference sequence). The CDR3 nucleotides are TGTGCCAGTAGGGACCCGGACAGGAGCGAGACCCAGTACTTC. This gives the protein CASRDPDRSETQYF.

The genes are TRBV2 and TRBJ2-5; 9 bases are shared with TRBD2. Trimming removed 7 bases from V and 3 bases from J; junction bases left unmatched: 3. Germline loops: CDR1 SNHLY, CDR2 FYNNEI. This CDR3 has 13 residues. CDR3 DNA sequence: TGTGCCAGCACGCTAGCGGGGAAAGAGACCCAGTACTTC. It is translated as CASTLAGKETQYF.

About this clone: Sequence at one end of the junction differs from germline and may be a read error. The chain links TRBV7-9 to TRBJ1-4, with a possible D match to TRBD1 (6 bases). CDR3 size: 15 residues. Germline assignment: CDR1 SEHNR and CDR2 FQNEAQ (reference sequence). The CDR3 region has the DNA TGTTCCAGCAGCTCCTCGACAGGCGATAATGAAAAACTGTTTTTT. Amino acid sequence: CSSSSSTGDNEKLFF. Full variable domain (remainder filled in from reference TRBV7-9 and TRBJ1-4): DTGVSQNPRHKITKRGQNVTFRCDPISEHNRLYWYRQTLGQGPEFLTYFQNEAQLEKSRLLSDRFSAERPKGSFSTLEIQRTEQGDSAMYLCSSSSSTGDNEKLFFGSGTQLSVL.

This chain uses TRBV6-1 with TRBJ1-1, with D possibly being TRBD1 (5 bases). Trimming cost V 9 bases and J 3 bases, with 14 bases left between them. This CDR3 region has 13 residues. In germline, CDR1 is MNHNS, CDR2 SASEGT. CDR3 coding DNA: TGTGCCAGTTGTAATGGGGGGTACACTGAAGCTTTCTTT. It specifies CASCNGGYTEAFF.

The chain uses TRBV11-2 and TRBJ1-3, with a tentative D call TRBD1 (5 bases). Germline V gives CDR1 SGHAT, CDR2 FQNNGV. There are 13 residues in the CDR3. The V gene lost 5 bases and the J gene lost 4 bases, with 9 bases spanning the gap. CDR3 DNA sequence: TGTGCCAGCAGCGTGGGGGGGGGAAACACCATATATTTT. Protein: CASSVGGGNTIYF.

This rearrangement joins TRBV10-3 to TRBJ1-2, with 7 bases lining up with TRBD1. CDR3 length: 17 amino acids. Losses at the gene ends were 6 bases for V and 0 bases for J; bases not matched to a gene: 13. Germline lookup yields CDR1 ENHRY and CDR2 SYGVKD. CDR3 amino acids: CAIRVRTGDRANYGYTF. CDR3 in DNA: TGTGCCATCAGGGTTAGAACTGGGGACAGAGCTAACTATGGCTACACCTTC.

The chain recombines TRBV2 with TRBJ2-3; TRBD1 matches at 7 bases. There are 14 residues in the CDR3. CDR1 SNHLY and CDR2 FYNNEI come from the germline V gene. The junction had 6 bases not matched to a gene; V was cut back by 8 bases and J by 1 base. The CDR3 region is CASVTGTGTDTQYF. The CDR3 nucleotides are TGTGCCAGCGTAACCGGGACAGGCACAGATACGCAGTATTTT.

The rearrangement joins TRBV6-1 to TRBJ1-2, with 7 bases that match TRBD1. V lost 5 bases and J lost 4; bases outside the gene matches: 4. The CDR3 extends over 13 amino acids. Looked up from germline, CDR1 is MNHNS and CDR2 is SASEGT. This CDR3 is CASSMGQLYGYTF. The CDR3 bases are TGTGCCAGCAGTATGGGACAGCTCTATGGCTACACCTTC.

This chain links TRBV6-1 with TRBJ1-1, with no clear D. V dropped 4 bases and J dropped 1 base, with 7 bases sitting between them. Germline lookup yields CDR1 MNHNS and CDR2 SASEGT. The CDR3 is made up of 13 amino acids. For the CDR3, the DNA is TGTGCCAGCAGTGCGGTAAGGAACACTGAAGCTTTCTTT. Translating it yields CASSAVRNTEAFF.

V is TRBV4-2 and J is TRBJ1-1; maybe TRBD1 (6 bases). Germline V CDR1 and CDR2: LGHNA, YNFKEQ. The CDR3 runs to 15 residues. V gave up 4 bases and J gave up 6 bases, with 18 bases separating them. The DNA for the CDR3 is TGTGCCAGCAGCCGAGAACCTACAGGGAAGGCTGAAGCTTTCTTT. Translated: CASSREPTGKAEAFF.

The chain links TRBV30 to TRBJ1-1; maybe TRBD1 (5 bases). Per the germline V gene, CDR1 is GTSNPN and CDR2 is SVGIG (reference sequence). The V end was cut by 3 bases, the J end by 2 bases, with 13 bases between. The CDR3 covers 14 residues. CDR3 in DNA: TGTGCCTGGAGGGGGAGGGGTGGTAACACTGAAGCTTTCTTT. Protein product: CAWRGRGGNTEAFF.

The chain has TRBV4-1 and TRBJ2-7, with 14 nucleotides matching TRBD2. Germline trimming cut 1 base from V and 6 bases from J; bases unmatched to any gene: 2. The CDR3 is 15 residues long. The germline CDR1 and CDR2 sequences are MGHRA and YSYEKL. CDR3 sequence (DNA): TGCGCCAGCAGCCAAGGACTAGCGGGGGGGCTCGAGCAGTACTTC. The encoded protein is CASSQGLAGGLEQYF.

The chain uses TRBV21-1 and TRBJ2-7; the tabulated D call, TRBD1, remains unverified against the DNA. TRBV21-1 counts as a pseudogene. The CDR3 has 16 amino acids. CDR3 coding DNA: TGTGCCAGCAGCAAAGTCCAGGGTGAAGGAGCCTACGAGCAGTACTTC. This encodes CASSKVQGEGAYEQYF.

The chain combines TRBV9 with TRBJ1-2; TRBD1 matches at 7 bases. The CDR3 contains 13 residues. After removal of 4 bases from V and 2 bases from J, the junction contained 2 bases not matched to a gene. The germline CDR1 and CDR2 sequences are SGDLS and YYNGEE. The CDR3 coding sequence is TGTGCCAGCAGCTCGACAGGGAACTATGGCTACACCTTC. It specifies CASSSTGNYGYTF.

This clone was found a few times. This CDR3 is CASSPISQGRYNEQFF. The CDR3, as DNA: TGTGCCAGCAGCCCCATTTCACAGGGGAGATACAATGAGCAGTTCTTC. V and J are TRBV7-6 and TRBJ2-1, with TRBD1 identical over 7 bases. The length of the CDR3 is 16 residues. In germline, CDR1 is SGHVS, CDR2 FNYEAQ. The V gene end was trimmed by 5 bases and the J gene end by 4 bases; junction bases not matched to a gene: 11.

V usage is TRBV18 and J usage is TRBJ1-1, with a tentative D call TRBD1 (6 bases). This CDR3 has 15 residues. The V and J ends lost 0 bases and 0 bases respectively, with 8 bases between them. Germline CDR1 and CDR2: KGHSH and LQKENI. Here the CDR3 DNA reads TGTGCCAGCTCACCACCGACAGGACTGAACACTGAAGCTTTCTTT. As protein: CASSPPTGLNTEAFF.

The chain uses TRBV9 and TRBJ2-5; TRBD1 agrees at 7 bases. The assigned J gene may be wrong: the sequence end matches TRBJ2-7 better. The CDR3 runs to 16 residues. CDR1 SGDLS and CDR2 YYNGEE come from the germline V gene. CDR3 nucleotide sequence: TGTGCCAGCAGCGGGAACGACAGGGAACCCCCCTACGAGCAGTACTTC. Translating it yields CASSGNDREPPYEQYF.

This clone was seen a handful of times. The V gene is TRBV7-8, the J gene TRBJ2-3, with TRBD2 matching 8 bases. The length of the CDR3 is 14 residues. The V segment lost 5 bases and the J segment 5 bases; nucleotides outside the gene matches: 6. CDR1 is SGHVS and CDR2 is FQNEAQ in the germline V gene. CDR3 sequence: CASSPGTRRDTQYF. The CDR3 DNA is TGTGCCAGCAGCCCAGGGACTAGAAGAGATACGCAGTATTTT.